This record covers a single T cell receptor beta chain. Its antigen target is currently unknown. Per-base quality was not reported, and no clone a single base away is much larger than it. Each clonotype received, on average, around 9.6x coverage in deep resolution sequencing performed on a MiSeq, where the target depth lay between 1 in 1 million and 1 in 200,000 T cells. The immunoSEQ hsTCRB Kit was used to generate the TCR beta libraries. The paper's data handling went like this. Data were analyzed with ImmunoSEQ Data Assistant and ImmunoSEQ Analyzer, with V, D and J genes assigned per IMGT definitions. Clonality was computed as one minus normalized Shannon entropy of productive rearrangement frequencies, ranging from 0 to 1. Only overrepresented clonotypes making up at least 0.05% of the repertoire of each patient were included in the public clonotype analysis. Repertoires from more than ten age-matched healthy donors in immuneACCESS were used as clonality controls. In TCRdb, the immuneACCESS table is reduced to in-frame sequences with V and J assigned. These tables do not hold every clone; where another copy was compared, an unresolved V gene accounts for under half, and the others remain unexplained. V, J and clone size reflect that table, while D and trimming were determined from the DNA. The sample table shows over 120,000 clones, and about 78% are seen once. Together, the top ten hold about 5% of the sample.

The germline V gene yields KGHSH for CDR1 and LQKENI for CDR2. At the junction V is shortened by 3 bases and J by 1 base; bases outside the gene matches: 3. Taken from cysteine to phenylalanine, the CDR3 has 15 residues. This entry keeps only the CDR3 DNA: 45 bases, framed from base 1. This specimen comes from a study of cytotoxic CD8 clonotypes in ibrutinib-treated CLL (dated by TCRdb to the early 2020s). Turning to the overall study: The cohort had about ten relapsed/refractory and more than 14 treatment-naive patients; roughly 18 were IGHV unmutated. Partial responses were observed in about 24 patients and complete responses in 2; after a median follow-up of around 64 months, remission was maintained in 14 patients and progression was observed in approximately twelve. Response samples were taken after a median of approximately 12 months on treatment, ranging from roughly 6 to 36 months. On average, each sample yielded around 230,000 productive templates and around 98,000 productive rearrangements. Of the 86 people in the trial, approximately 28 had longitudinal samples available. Cryopreserved peripheral blood mononuclear cells were collected before treatment, at response, and at either disease progression or sustained remission. Every remission and progressive disease sample was obtained while ibrutinib was still being received by the patients.

What the work shows at the level of the full study, not this receptor alone: Sustained-remission and progressing patients did not have matched sampling times, and lymph node repertoires were not examined. Public clonotypes were rare and either shrank or stayed stable during treatment, and the rise in clonality at ibrutinib response reflected expansion of private clonotypes. Baseline clonality exceeded that of age-matched healthy donors and correlated strongly with circulating CD8+ T-cell counts. At ibrutinib response clonality went up, during sustained remission it held steady, and at progression it dropped back toward baseline.

The time point tag for this specimen amounts to: 20 to 30 months on ibrutinib. Roughly 2.2 micrograms of genomic DNA were extracted from cryopreserved PBMCs for TCR beta library preparation. Longitudinal blood samples from CLL patients on ibrutinib monotherapy were analyzed using high-throughput TCR beta sequencing. The patients were enrolled in a single-center, open-label phase 2 trial of ibrutinib monotherapy. This sequence was found in a human donor with chronic lymphocytic leukemia. The sequences come from PBMCs, collected after 24 months of ibrutinib treatment. Recombination joined TRBV18 with TRBJ1-5, and 7 junctional nucleotides match TRBD1. The nucleotide sequence is given as TGTGCCAGCTCACCGAACAGGGGCAGCAATCAGCCCCAGCATTTT. This encodes CASSPNRGSNQPQHF.